The clone carrying this T cell receptor beta chain was observed a handful of times. Its cognate antigen is unknown. This sample stems from a study of identical twins. Broader study findings: Twin-shared out-of-frame alpha sequences were enriched for low generation probability. Twins showed weaker excess sharing in their beta out-of-frame sequences.

V was cut by 3 bases and J by 1 base, with 21 bases left in between. This CDR3 comprises 19 residues. Germline CDR1 and CDR2: KGHDR and SFDVKD. TCRdb redid the calling of the 5' RACE reads with MiXCR, one entry per CDR3 protein. The sample carries about 810,000 distinct CDR3 sequences, roughly an eighth recorded once. These data were likewise used in another study, on yellow fever vaccine responses in identical twins.

Sequencing input: PBMCs. This clonotype was obtained from a young woman in good health. The genes are TRBV24-1 and TRBJ2-1; D is perhaps TRBD1 or TRBD2 (6 bases each). CDR3 DNA: TGTGCCACCAGTGATGAAGGGGGTTTACGGGAGCATTCCTACAATGAGCAGTTCTTC. Encoded protein: CATSDEGGLREHSYNEQFF.